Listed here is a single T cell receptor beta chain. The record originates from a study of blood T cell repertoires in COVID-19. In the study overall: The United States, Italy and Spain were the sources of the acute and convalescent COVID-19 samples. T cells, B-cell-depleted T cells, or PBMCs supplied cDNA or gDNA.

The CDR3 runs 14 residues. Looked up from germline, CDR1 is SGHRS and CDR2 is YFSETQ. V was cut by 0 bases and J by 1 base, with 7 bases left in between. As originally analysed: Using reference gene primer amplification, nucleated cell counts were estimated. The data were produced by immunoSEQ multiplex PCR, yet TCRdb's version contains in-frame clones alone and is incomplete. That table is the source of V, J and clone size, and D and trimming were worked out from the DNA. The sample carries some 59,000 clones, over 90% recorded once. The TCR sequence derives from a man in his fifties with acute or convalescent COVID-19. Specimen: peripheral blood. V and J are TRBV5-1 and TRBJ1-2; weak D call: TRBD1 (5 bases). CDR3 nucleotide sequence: TGCGCCAGCAGCTTGGAGCAGGGTAACTATGGCTACACCTTC. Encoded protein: CASSLEQGNYGYTF.